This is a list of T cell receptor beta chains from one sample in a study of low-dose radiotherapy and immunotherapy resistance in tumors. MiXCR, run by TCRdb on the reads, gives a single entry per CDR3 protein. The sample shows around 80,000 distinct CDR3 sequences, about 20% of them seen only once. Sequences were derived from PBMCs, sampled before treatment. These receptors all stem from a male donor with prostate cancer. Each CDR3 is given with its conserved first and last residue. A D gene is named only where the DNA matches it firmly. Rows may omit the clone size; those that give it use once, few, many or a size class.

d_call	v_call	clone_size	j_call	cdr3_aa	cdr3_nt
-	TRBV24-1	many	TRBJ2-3	CATSDLSPRDDTQYF	TGTGCCACCAGTGATTTGAGTCCCCGGGACGATACGCAGTATTTT
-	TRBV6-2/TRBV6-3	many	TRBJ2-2	CASSFPTGSPNTGELFF	TGTGCCAGCAGTTTCCCGACTGGCTCTCCGAACACCGGGGAGCTGTTTTTT
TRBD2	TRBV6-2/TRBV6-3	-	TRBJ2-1	CASRSRGGNEQFF	TGTGCCAGCAGATCCCGGGGGGGCAATGAGCAGTTCTTC
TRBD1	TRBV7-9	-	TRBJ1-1	CASSLDQGAYEAFF	TGTGCCAGCAGCTTAGATCAGGGGGCCTATGAAGCTTTCTTT
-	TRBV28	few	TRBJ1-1	CASSAGRAEAFF	TGTGCCAGCAGCGCTGGCCGGGCTGAAGCTTTCTTT
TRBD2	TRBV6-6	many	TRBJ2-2	CASSSGLAWGTGELFF	TGTGCCAGCAGCAGCGGACTAGCGTGGGGCACCGGGGAGCTGTTTTTT
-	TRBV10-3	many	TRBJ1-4	CAISGPSEEKLFF	TGTGCCATCAGTGGGCCATCCGAAGAAAAACTGTTTTTT
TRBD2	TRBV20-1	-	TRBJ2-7	CSASGLGFDEQYF	TGCAGTGCTTCGGGACTAGGGTTCGACGAGCAGTACTTC
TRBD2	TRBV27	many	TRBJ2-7	CASSYGTKPGREQYF	TGTGCCAGCAGTTACGGGACTAAACCGGGGAGGGAGCAGTACTTC
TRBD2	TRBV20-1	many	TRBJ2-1	CSADGLAGHYNEQFF	TGCAGTGCGGATGGACTAGCGGGACACTACAATGAGCAGTTCTTC
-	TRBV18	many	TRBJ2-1	CASSPRTGLASLNEQFF	TGTGCCAGCTCACCCCGAACGGGGCTAGCGTCACTCAATGAGCAGTTCTTC
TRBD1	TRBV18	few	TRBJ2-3	CASSPAGTGPSNTQYF	TGTGCCAGCTCACCAGCCGGGACAGGGCCATCAAATACGCAGTATTTT
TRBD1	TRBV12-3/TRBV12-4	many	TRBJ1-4	CASRQTGTGEKLFF	TGTGCCAGCAGGCAGACAGGGACCGGGGAAAAACTGTTTTTT
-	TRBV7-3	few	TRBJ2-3	CASSRYTDTQYF	TGTGCCAGCAGCAGGTACACAGATACGCAGTATTTT
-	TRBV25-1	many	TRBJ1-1	CASRPPLANTEAFF	TGTGCCAGCAGACCCCCTTTGGCGAACACTGAAGCTTTCTTT
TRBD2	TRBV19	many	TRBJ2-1	CASSPGTSGPWSSYNEQFF	TGTGCCAGTAGTCCCGGGACTAGCGGACCCTGGAGCTCCTACAATGAGCAGTTCTTC
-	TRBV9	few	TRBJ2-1	CASSEAWGGNEQFF	TGTGCCAGCAGCGAGGCTTGGGGCGGGAATGAGCAGTTCTTC
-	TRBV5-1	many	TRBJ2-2	CASSLGPPDTGELFF	TGCGCCAGCAGCTTGGGACCCCCGGACACCGGGGAGCTGTTTTTT
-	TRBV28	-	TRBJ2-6	CASSRYRETGANVLTF	TGTGCCAGCAGTAGATACAGGGAAACTGGGGCCAACGTCCTGACTTTC
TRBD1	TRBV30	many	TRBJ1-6	CAWSVGGSGSPLHF	TGTGCCTGGAGTGTAGGGGGCTCAGGGTCACCCCTCCACTTT
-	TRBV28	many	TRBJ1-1	CASTGFWGNTEAFF	TGTGCCAGCACGGGGTTTTGGGGGAACACTGAAGCTTTCTTT
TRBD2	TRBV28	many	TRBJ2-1	CASSKLAGGYNEQFF	TGTGCCAGCAGTAAGCTAGCGGGAGGATACAATGAGCAGTTCTTC
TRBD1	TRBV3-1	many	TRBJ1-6	CASSLTDRGNTYNSPLHF	TGTGCCAGCAGCCTGACCGACAGGGGGAATACCTATAATTCACCCCTCCACTTT
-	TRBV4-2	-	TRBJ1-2	CASSQAGTTNYGYTF	TGTGCCAGCAGCCAAGCAGGCACCACTAACTATGGCTACACCTTC
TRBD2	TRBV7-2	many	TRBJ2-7	CASSLPQRGLYEQYF	TGTGCCAGCAGCTTACCCCAGCGGGGGCTTTACGAGCAGTACTTC
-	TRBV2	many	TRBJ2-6	CASSPRFSTGSGANVLTF	TGTGCCAGCAGTCCGAGATTTTCGACAGGCTCTGGGGCCAACGTCCTGACTTTC
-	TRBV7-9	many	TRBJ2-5	CASSLRGPGTLQETQYF	TGTGCCAGCAGCTTACGGGGACCGGGAACACTCCAAGAGACCCAGTACTTC
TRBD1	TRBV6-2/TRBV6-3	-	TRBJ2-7	CASSEVRFFFAKGARLHPEQYF	TGTGCCAGCAGTGAAGTTCGTTTTTTTTTTGCAAAGGGGGCGCGATTACATCCCGAGCAGTACTTC
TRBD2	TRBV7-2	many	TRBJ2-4	CASSSALGLAGGIQYF	TGTGCCAGCAGCTCCGCCCTTGGACTAGCGGGGGGCATTCAGTACTTC
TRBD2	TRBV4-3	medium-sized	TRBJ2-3	CASSLSAASAGATDTQYF	TGCGCCAGCAGCTTATCGGCCGCGTCAGCGGGGGCCACAGATACGCAGTATTTT
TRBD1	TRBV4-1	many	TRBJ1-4	CASSQGGTGRGTTNEKLFF	TGCGCCAGCAGCCAAGGGGGGACAGGGCGGGGCACAACTAATGAAAAACTGTTTTTT
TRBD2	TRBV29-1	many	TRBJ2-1	CSVAAGVNEQFF	TGCAGCGTTGCCGCGGGAGTTAATGAGCAGTTCTTC
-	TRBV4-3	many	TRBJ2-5	CASSQEWTYQETQYF	TGCGCCAGCAGCCAAGAGTGGACGTACCAAGAGACCCAGTACTTC
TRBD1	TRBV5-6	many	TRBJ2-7	CASSATGDGYEQYF	TGTGCCAGCAGCGCGACAGGGGACGGCTACGAGCAGTACTTC
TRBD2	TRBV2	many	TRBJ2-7	CASRAPGLAGVDEQYF	TGTGCCAGCAGAGCGCCAGGACTAGCGGGAGTCGACGAGCAGTACTTC
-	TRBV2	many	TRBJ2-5	CASSVRYETQYF	TGTGCCAGCAGTGTGAGGTACGAGACCCAGTACTTC
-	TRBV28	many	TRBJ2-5	CASSLVKGWREGNTRRDYQETQYF	TGTGCCAGCAGTTTGGTTAAGGGTTGGAGGGAAGGGAACACCAGACGAGATTACCAAGAGACCCAGTACTTC
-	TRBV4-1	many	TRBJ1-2	CASSQAAGENYGYTF	TGCGCCAGCAGCCAAGCGGCAGGGGAAAACTATGGCTACACCTTC
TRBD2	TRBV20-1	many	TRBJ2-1	CSARVPRGGPGYEQFF	TGCAGTGCTAGAGTCCCCCGGGGGGGCCCTGGGTATGAGCAGTTCTTC
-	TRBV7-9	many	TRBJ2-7	CASSLDLGGAYEQYF	TGTGCCAGCAGCTTAGATTTGGGAGGAGCCTACGAGCAGTACTTC
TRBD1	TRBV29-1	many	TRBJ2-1	CSTPGGGAYNEQFF	TGCAGTACTCCAGGGGGCGGGGCTTACAATGAGCAGTTCTTC
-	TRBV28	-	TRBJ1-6	CASSRPPDSPLHF	TGTGCCAGCAGCCGCCCCCCTGATTCACCCCTCCACTTT
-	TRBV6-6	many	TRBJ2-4	CASSYSRPQGRGNIQYF	TGTGCCAGCAGTTACTCGAGGCCACAGGGCCGCGGAAACATTCAGTACTTC
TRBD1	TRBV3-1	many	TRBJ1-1	CASSQIQGKAFF	TGTGCCAGCAGCCAGATACAGGGGAAAGCTTTCTTT
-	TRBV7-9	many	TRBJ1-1	CASSPVTEAFF	TGTGCCAGCAGCCCGGTCACTGAAGCTTTCTTT
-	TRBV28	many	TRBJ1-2	CASSAIPGNNYGYTF	TGTGCCAGCAGCGCGATACCCGGCAATAACTATGGCTACACCTTC
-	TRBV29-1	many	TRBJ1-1	CSVVPGPGTEAFF	TGCAGCGTTGTTCCGGGTCCAGGCACTGAAGCTTTCTTT
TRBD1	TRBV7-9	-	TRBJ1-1	CASSFTGGNTEAFF	TGTGCCAGCAGCTTTACAGGGGGGAACACTGAAGCTTTCTTT
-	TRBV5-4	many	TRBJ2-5	CASSFDGRGETQYF	TGTGCCAGCAGCTTCGACGGGCGTGGTGAGACCCAGTACTTC
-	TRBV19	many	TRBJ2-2	CASSIFPGELFF	TGTGCCAGTAGTATATTTCCCGGGGAGCTGTTTTTT
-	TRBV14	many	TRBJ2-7	CASSQARSLTGTPYEQYF	TGTGCCAGCAGCCAAGCCCGTTCGCTTACCGGGACCCCCTACGAGCAGTACTTC
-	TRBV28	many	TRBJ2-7	CASSLQTTKYEQYF	TGTGCCAGCAGTTTACAGACCACCAAATACGAGCAGTACTTC
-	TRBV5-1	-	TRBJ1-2	CASSLGATYGYTF	TGCGCCAGCAGCTTGGGGGCGACCTATGGCTACACCTTC
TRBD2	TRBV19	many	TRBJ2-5	CASGTSGGQETQYF	TGTGCCAGCGGGACTAGCGGGGGGCAAGAGACCCAGTACTTC
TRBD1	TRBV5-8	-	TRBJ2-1	CASSFGQEIYNEQFF	TGTGCCAGCAGCTTCGGACAGGAGATATACAATGAGCAGTTCTTC
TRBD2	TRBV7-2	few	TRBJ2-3	CASSSDLAGGTDTQYF	TGTGCCAGCAGCTCCGACCTAGCGGGGGGCACAGATACGCAGTATTTT
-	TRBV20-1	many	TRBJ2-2	CSARPITGPLGSGELFF	TGCAGTGCTAGACCCATCACCGGGCCGCTGGGGTCGGGGGAGCTGTTTTTT
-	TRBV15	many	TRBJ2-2	CATSRDKPDKAANTGELFF	TGTGCCACCAGCAGAGATAAGCCGGATAAGGCCGCGAACACCGGGGAGCTGTTTTTT
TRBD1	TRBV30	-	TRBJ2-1	CAYGQGPGNEQFF	TGTGCCTACGGACAGGGTCCCGGCAATGAGCAGTTCTTC